This T cell receptor beta chain was recorded in a study of OX40 agonist ivuxolimab in advanced cancers. The wider study: Partial responses were achieved by three patients, of whom one had hepatocellular carcinoma and two had cutaneous melanoma. The study, taken as a whole, reports: A proportion of nonresponders additionally exhibited low normalized T-cell clonal expansion. Compared with others, partial responders at 0.1-3.0 mg/kg displayed clonal expansion among the lowest.

TCRdb's table, derived via immunoSEQ multiplex PCR, lists solely in-frame clones and lacks some. The sample holds fewer than 100,000 clones; roughly 93% are singletons and the top ten take more than 0.25%. CDR3 length equals 19 residues. Germline assignment: CDR1 MGHRA and CDR2 YSYEKL. Trimming cost V 6 bases and J 2 bases; bases outside gene matches: 20. In this sample, this clone turned up once. Its antigen is currently unknown. This rearrangement joins TRBV4-1 to TRBJ2-3, with 7 nucleotides matching TRBD2. The sample here was CD4+ or CD8+ T cells sorted from blood, taken in a trial of the OX40 agonist ivuxolimab. This sequence originates from an adult with an advanced solid tumor such as melanoma, head and neck, liver or kidney cancer. The CDR3 coding sequence is TGCGCCAGCAGAAAGGGTGGAGGGGACTACCTACAAAACACAGATACGCAGTATTTT. It yields the protein CASRKGGGDYLQNTDTQYF.